The rows below give T cell receptor beta chains drawn from one sample of a study of cytomegalovirus exposure and HLA in healthy donors. Profiled with immunoSEQ multiplex PCR; TCRdb holds only in-frame clones, not every one. The sample records 70,000 to 90,000 clones, roughly 73% being singletons. Input material: PBMCs. The receptors were sampled from a man between 40 and 49 years old in good health and CMV-seronegative. CDR3s include the opening cysteine and the closing phenylalanine or tryptophan. The order of the fields is V gene, D gene, J gene, clone size, CDR3 DNA, CDR3 protein. D genes are given only for firm matches. Size values are once, few and many counts, or a class for expanded clones, and some rows have none.

TRBV2	TRBD2	TRBJ2-3	.	TGTGCCAGCAGCCCTCCGACTAGCGGGGATACGCAGTATTTT	CASSPPTSGDTQYF
TRBV6-1	.	TRBJ1-1	few	TGTGCCAGCAGTGAACGGGGAGCGAACACTGAAGCTTTCTTT	CASSERGANTEAFF
TRBV6-4	.	TRBJ1-4	.	TGTGCCAGCAGGAACACACAGGGAGGGGAAAAACTGTTTTTT	CASRNTQGGEKLFF
TRBV5-1	TRBD1	TRBJ1-4	few	TGCGCCAGCAGCTTGGGGGACAGGGAAGAAGAAAAACTGTTTTTT	CASSLGDREEEKLFF
TRBV4-1	.	TRBJ2-5	.	TGCGCCAGCAGCCCAACTCCGGGACACCTCCAAGAGACCCAGTACTTC	CASSPTPGHLQETQYF
TRBV30	TRBD1	TRBJ2-7	.	TGTGCCTGGAGTGGGACAGGTGCCGCGGACGAGCAGTACTTC	CAWSGTGAADEQYF
TRBV7-8	.	TRBJ1-3	once	TGTGCCAGCAGCCCGGACACTTTCTCTGGAAACACCATATATTTT	CASSPDTFSGNTIYF
TRBV5-4	.	TRBJ1-1	.	TGTGCCAGCAGCTTGGGCCAGACTGAAGCTTTCTTT	CASSLGQTEAFF
TRBV7-9	.	TRBJ1-4	.	TGTGCCAGCAGCTTTAGGGGGGAAAAACTGTTTTTT	CASSFRGEKLFF
TRBV19	TRBD1	TRBJ1-5	.	TGTGCCAGTGAACAGGGACAGGATCAGCCCCAGCATTTT	CASEQGQDQPQHF
TRBV19	.	TRBJ2-5	.	TGTGCCAGTAGTAGACAGCGAAACTCAGAGACCCAGTACTTC	CASSRQRNSETQYF
TRBV29-1	.	TRBJ2-1	.	TGCAGCGTTGATGATCGCAGGGACAATGAGCAGTTCTTC	CSVDDRRDNEQFF
TRBV7-6	TRBD2	TRBJ2-7	.	TGTGCCAGCAGCCTTTCTCCCAGCGGGAGGACCCACTCCTACGAGCAGTACTTC	CASSLSPSGRTHSYEQYF
TRBV30	.	TRBJ1-2	.	TGTGCCTGGAGACAGGGTTCTGAGGGCTACACCTTC	CAWRQGSEGYTF
TRBV10-2	.	TRBJ1-1	few	TGCGCCAGCAGTGGACAGACCTTATACTTGAACACTGAAGCTTTCTTT	CASSGQTLYLNTEAFF
TRBV19	TRBD1	TRBJ1-1	.	TGTGCCAGTAGAAGGACAGGGGTAAACACTGAAGCTTTCTTT	CASRRTGVNTEAFF
TRBV11-2	.	TRBJ2-7	.	TGTGCCAGCAGCTTAGGCGACGAGCAGTACTTC	CASSLGDEQYF
TRBV28	TRBD1	TRBJ1-4	.	TGTGCCAGCAGTTCAGGACAGGGTAATGAAAAACTGTTTTTT	CASSSGQGNEKLFF
TRBV30	.	TRBJ1-1	few	TGTGCCTCCGGGGAAGCTTTCTTT	CASGEAFF
TRBV6-5	TRBD2	TRBJ2-7	.	TGTGCCAGCAGGGCCCCTGGCGGGAGGGCCTACGAGCAGTACTTC	CASRAPGGRAYEQYF
TRBV4-1	.	TRBJ1-1	.	TGCGCCAGCAGTGGGAGACGGACGAACACTGAAGCTTTCTTT	CASSGRRTNTEAFF
TRBV6-6	TRBD1	TRBJ1-2	.	TGTGCCAGCAGTCACCCCCCGACAGGGGAGGATGGCTACACCTTC	CASSHPPTGEDGYTF
TRBV10-3	TRBD1	TRBJ1-1	.	TGTGCCAGTACCGGGACAGGGGTAATGAACACTGAAGCTTTCTTT	CASTGTGVMNTEAFF
TRBV29-1	TRBD1	TRBJ2-7	.	TGCAGCGTCGCCGGGACAGGGGGTTCTTACGAGCAGTACTTC	CSVAGTGGSYEQYF
TRBV19	.	TRBJ1-1	few	TGTGCCAGTAATTACAGGGCGGGCACTGAAGCTTTCTTT	CASNYRAGTEAFF
TRBV25-1	.	TRBJ1-2	.	TGTGCCAGCAGTACAACCAGGGGATCGAACGGCTACACCTTC	CASSTTRGSNGYTF
TRBV5-6	TRBD1	TRBJ2-5	few	TGTGCCAGCAGCTTTAACAAGGGGGCAATCCAAGAGACCCAGTACTTC	CASSFNKGAIQETQYF
TRBV5-1	.	TRBJ2-2	.	TGCGCCAGCAGCTTGTCTGTTTCTTCCTGGGACTCGAACACCGGGGAGCTGTTTTTT	CASSLSVSSWDSNTGELFF
TRBV5-4	.	TRBJ2-7	few	TGTGCCAGCAGCGACAGGTCCTACGAGCAGTACTTC	CASSDRSYEQYF
TRBV5-6	.	TRBJ1-1	.	TGTGCCAGCAACGGCGGATTGAACACTGAAGCTTTCTTT	CASNGGLNTEAFF
TRBV30	.	TRBJ1-1	.	TGTGCCTGGAGCTTCACCGAGGGAATCACTGAAGCTTTCTTT	CAWSFTEGITEAFF
TRBV10-3	.	TRBJ2-5	.	TGTGCCATCAGGCTCTATGCCGGACAGAAAGAGACCCAGTACTTC	CAIRLYAGQKETQYF
TRBV6-5	TRBD1	TRBJ2-7	.	TGTGCCAGCAGACACCGGGACAGGGGAGACGAGCAGTACTTC	CASRHRDRGDEQYF
TRBV14	TRBD1	TRBJ2-2	.	TGTGCCAGCAGGCGGACAGGGGCTGGAAGAGGGAGAGAGACCGGGGAGCTGTTTTTT	CASRRTGAGRGRETGELFF